This entry lists 13 T cell receptor beta chains sequenced from one sample in a study of cytomegalovirus exposure and HLA in healthy donors. In the PCR, 60 Vbeta and 13 Jbeta primers were used. Repertoires were generated with immunoSEQ multiplex PCR, while TCRdb's copy carries only in-frame clones and drops some. The data hold about 170,000 clones, with approximately 85% observed a single time. The specimen sequenced was PBMCs. The receptors shown here come from a girl between 10 and 17 years old in good health and CMV-seropositive.

The rearrangement uses TRBV11-2 and TRBJ1-6; 8 nucleotides agree with TRBD1. The CDR3 totals 15 residues. Germline CDR1 SGHAT, CDR2 FQNNGV. V shed 1 base, J shed 9 bases, and the junction held 5 bases outside the gene matches. This CDR3 reads CASSLGAGGFSPLHF. The CDR3 coding sequence is TGTGCCAGCAGCTTAGGGGCAGGGGGCTTTTCACCCCTCCACTTT.

The chain has TRBV9 and TRBJ1-5; TRBD1 matches at 8 bases. This CDR3 is 15 amino acids long. V lost 3 bases and J lost 6; bases outside the gene matches: 8. Germline values: CDR1 SGDLS, CDR2 YYNGEE. As DNA, the CDR3 is TGTGCCAGCAGCGAGACAGGGGCGGAGAGTCAGCCCCAGCATTTT. Translation: CASSETGAESQPQHF.

The CDR3 is CSVSPGRANTEAFF. CDR3 nucleotides: TGCAGCGTTTCCCCGGGGAGGGCGAACACTGAAGCTTTCTTT. The chain joins TRBV29-1 to TRBJ1-1; no definite D call. Germline V gene data show CDR1 as SQVTM and CDR2 as ANQGSEA. CDR3 length: 14 amino acids. V lost 5 bases and J lost 1, with 14 bases in between.

The genes are TRBV28 and TRBJ2-2; 7 bases match TRBD1. J was trimmed by 5 bases and V by 6 bases; bases with no gene match: 3. The CDR3 consists of 13 residues. From germline, CDR1 is MDHEN and CDR2 SYDVKM. The CDR3 DNA reads TGTGCCAGCAGGGCACAGGGGACCGGGGAGCTGTTTTTT. This encodes CASRAQGTGELFF.

The CDR3 loop is CASSPSGSGTYGYTF. CDR3 in DNA: TGTGCCAGCTCACCCAGTGGATCAGGAACCTATGGCTACACCTTC. This chain connects TRBV18 to TRBJ1-2; the D is unclear. Germline V lookup: CDR1 KGHSH, CDR2 LQKENI. This CDR3 region has 15 residues. Trimming stripped 3 bases from V and 4 bases from J, with 15 bases between.

This chain links TRBV7-9 with TRBJ1-5, with a possible D match to TRBD1 (5 bases). CDR1 SEHNR and CDR2 FQNEAQ come from the germline V gene (reference sequence). The CDR3 loop spans 17 amino acids. The V gene lost 6 bases and the J gene lost 5 bases, with 23 bases spanning the gap. The CDR3 DNA sequence: TGTGCCAGCAGAGCTAGCGGGGCAGAATTTAGGGATCAGCCCCAGCATTTT. This gives the protein CASRASGAEFRDQPQHF. Full variable domain (outside the CDR3, taken from reference TRBV7-9 and TRBJ1-5): DTGVSQNPRHKITKRGQNVTFRCDPISEHNRLYWYRQTLGQGPEFLTYFQNEAQLEKSRLLSDRFSAERPKGSFSTLEIQRTEQGDSAMYLCASRASGAEFRDQPQHFGDGTRLSIL.

The chain uses TRBV7-9 and TRBJ2-5, with 7 bases matching TRBD2. Germline V gives CDR1 SEHNR, CDR2 FQNEAQ (reference sequence). The CDR3 is 14 amino acids. Unmatched junction bases numbered 5, after V lost 5 bases and J lost 2 bases. Written as DNA, the CDR3 is TGTGCCAGCAGCACTAGCGTAGTACAAGAGACCCAGTACTTC. Translation gives CASSTSVVQETQYF.

This clone appeared a few times. The chain links TRBV2 to TRBJ1-1; weak D call: TRBD1 (5 bases). Trimming removed 2 bases at V and 1 base at J, with 5 bases between. The germline V gene has CDR1 SNHLY and CDR2 FYNNEI. The CDR3 totals 13 residues. The CDR3 loop is CASSEQGNTEAFF. The CDR3 region has the DNA TGTGCCAGCAGTGAACAGGGGAACACTGAAGCTTTCTTT.

V gene TRBV18 combines with J gene TRBJ1-1; D perhaps matches TRBD1 (6 bases). The germline V gene has CDR1 KGHSH and CDR2 LQKENI. V gave up 6 bases and J gave up 4 bases, with 21 bases separating them. The CDR3 consists of 16 residues. CDR3 in amino acids: CASSPTRQVAGTEAFF. CDR3 nucleotides: TGTGCCAGCTCGCCGACAAGACAGGTGGCGGGCACTGAAGCTTTCTTT.

This clone was seen only a few times. The chain has TRBV4-2 and TRBJ1-3; D is unclear. There are 17 residues in the CDR3. The germline V gene encodes CDR1 LGHNA and CDR2 YNFKEQ. The germline V and J ends were trimmed by 0 bases and 0 bases, with 12 bases remaining between them. The CDR3 loop is CASSQESRSHSGNTIYF. Written as DNA, the CDR3 is TGTGCCAGCAGCCAAGAATCGAGGTCCCACTCTGGAAACACCATATATTTT.

The chain carries TRBV5-1 and TRBJ2-3, with D perhaps matching TRBD1 (5 bases). The CDR3 totals 14 residues. Germline lookup yields CDR1 SGHRS and CDR2 YFSETQ. Trimming shortened V by 2 bases and J by 1 base, and 8 bases separated the two germline ends. CDR3: CASSLQVGTDTQYF. CDR3 nucleotide sequence: TGCGCCAGCAGCTTACAGGTTGGCACAGATACGCAGTATTTT.

This rearrangement joins TRBV7-9 to TRBJ2-1; the D is unclear. The CDR3 runs 15 residues. Between the trimmed V and J ends, which lost 4 bases and 2 bases, there was a span of 12 bases. Germline CDR1 and CDR2: SEHNR and FQNEAQ (reference sequence). CDR3 in amino acids: CASSSRKEPYNEQFF. In DNA, the CDR3 is TGTGCCAGCAGCTCGCGGAAGGAGCCCTACAATGAGCAGTTCTTC.

Only one count was recorded for this clone. The chain recombines TRBV5-8 with TRBJ2-3, with D perhaps TRBD2 (5 bases). Germline CDR1 and CDR2: SGHTS and YDEGEE. There are 17 residues in the CDR3. V was shortened by 0 bases and J by 4 bases, with 18 bases between the two germline ends. The CDR3 bases are TGTGCCAGCAGCTTGGGGACTCTAGCTACGTCCGCAGATACGCAGTATTTT. Protein sequence: CASSLGTLATSADTQYF.